This T cell receptor beta chain was obtained from a study of T cells after yellow fever vaccination. Study-level findings and limits: In FACS-sorted repertoires, abundant clonotypes from the bulk population could appear as contaminants.

This CDR3 is built from 13 residues. Germline V CDR1 and CDR2: MDHEN, SYDVKM. V shed 4 bases, J shed 4 bases, and the junction held 1 base outside the gene matches. This clonotype has at least ten counts. Its specificity is unknown. In making TCR cDNA, 5'RACE template switching added a universal primer site and UMIs to it. TCRdb passed the 5' RACE reads through MiXCR, listing each CDR3 protein once. The sample has about 350,000 distinct CDR3 sequences, around a tenth seen once. The specimen comprised PBMCs, sampled on the day of the first yellow fever vaccination. The clonotype originates from a man aged 18-30 years who received the YFV17D yellow fever vaccine. The chain uses TRBV28 and TRBJ2-7; 10 nucleotides agree with TRBD1. The CDR3 sequence is CASSSGQGYEQYV. DNA of the CDR3: TGTGCCAGCAGTTCGGGACAGGGGTACGAGCAGTACGTC.